This entry describes one T cell receptor beta chain. Its specificity is unknown. The record originates from a study of OX40 agonist ivuxolimab in advanced cancers. Study information: The study enrolled dose-escalation patients with hepatocellular carcinoma, melanoma, renal cell or head and neck cancer. Overall study findings and caveats: Mean expanded clone counts were higher in CD8+ than CD4+ T cells. There were also nonresponders showing low normalized T-cell clonal expansion. Clones of CD4+ and CD8+ blood T cells grew by week 6 at doses of 0.1 to 3.0 mg/kg.

The CDR3 runs 15 residues. CDR1 and CDR2 from the germline V gene are SGHTS and YDEGEE. The ends were cut back, 1 base at V and 2 bases at J, with 12 bases in the middle. Assay used: immunoSEQ multiplex PCR; TCRdb lists only in-frame clones, some missing. Of about 20,000 clones listed, around 85% were seen once; the top ten hold 15% to 20%. The chain joins TRBV5-8 to TRBJ2-5; tentative D call: TRBD2 (5 bases). Material: CD4+ or CD8+ T cells sorted from blood, obtained in a trial of the OX40 agonist ivuxolimab. This TCR derives from an adult with an advanced solid tumor such as melanoma, head and neck, liver or kidney cancer. The CDR3 here is CASSLSATGQETQYF. The CDR3 DNA reads TGTGCCAGCAGCTTGAGTGCAACGGGACAAGAGACCCAGTACTTC.